This TCR beta chain was identified during a study of blood T cell repertoires in COVID-19. Across the whole study: COVID-19 samples from acute and convalescent phases originated in the United States, Italy and Spain.

With 0 bases removed from V and 6 bases from J, the gap between germline ends came to 7 bases. In germline, CDR1 is SGHTS, CDR2 YDEGEE. The CDR3 is 12 amino acids. Libraries were prepared by immunoSEQ multiplex PCR; TCRdb keeps only in-frame clonotypes and omits some of them. The table shows 70,000 to 75,000 clones, with about nine tenths occurring only once. The material sequenced was peripheral blood. The source is a young woman with acute or convalescent COVID-19. The chain combines TRBV5-8 with TRBJ2-7; no clear D gene. The CDR3 spells CASSLVSSEQYF. In nucleotides, the CDR3 is TGTGCCAGCAGCTTGGTTAGTAGCGAGCAGTACTTC.